This T cell receptor (beta chain) was sequenced during a study of shared clonotypes between healthy human individuals. Trimming cost V 5 bases and J 9 bases, with 14 bases left between them. Germline lookup yields CDR1 MNHEY and CDR2 SMNVEV (reference sequence). The CDR3 has 13 residues. The protocol was immunoSEQ multiplex PCR, while the TCRdb copy is restricted to in-frame clones and leaves out a portion. The sample lists some 1 million clones; about 75% were seen once. This TCR was sampled from a man aged 18 to 30 in good health. V usage is TRBV27 and J usage is TRBJ2-1, with a tentative D call TRBD1 (6 bases). Sample: memory CD4+ T cells sorted from blood. Subset given: CD45RA-negative fraction. The CDR3: CASSATGTFEQFF. CDR3 nucleotides: TGTGCCAGCAGTGCCACCGGGACATTTGAGCAGTTCTTC.